These 9 T cell receptor beta chains share one sample of origin, sequenced in a study of blood T cell repertoires in COVID-19. Produced via immunoSEQ multiplex PCR; TCRdb's table is partial and in-frame only. This sample has 250,000 to 350,000 clones, with about 85% found just once. Sequenced input: PBMCs or T cells enriched from blood (not recorded which). The receptors were gathered from a young woman who had recovered from COVID-19.

In nucleotides, the CDR3 is TGTGCCAGCAGTGTAGGCAGGGCGAATGAGCAGTTCTTC. Translated: CASSVGRANEQFF. The V and J genes are TRBV2 and TRBJ2-1, with D tentatively TRBD1 (5 bases). The CDR3 extends over 13 amino acids. V was trimmed by 4 bases and J by 7 bases, leaving 11 bases between them. CDR1 and CDR2 from the germline V gene are SNHLY and FYNNEI.

The J gene is TRBJ1-5, the V gene TRBV4-1, with D possibly TRBD1 on 5 matching bases. In germline, CDR1 is MGHRA, CDR2 YSYEKL. V dropped 0 bases and J dropped 7 bases, with 10 bases sitting between them. The CDR3 is 14 amino acids. The CDR3 region is CASSQDVGGQPQHF. The CDR3 DNA sequence: TGCGCCAGCAGCCAAGATGTGGGGGGACAGCCCCAGCATTTT.

The genes are TRBV30 and TRBJ1-2; D remains unclear. The CDR3 totals 11 residues. The ends were cut back, 2 bases at V and 8 bases at J, with 9 bases in the middle. Per the germline V gene, CDR1 is GTSNPN and CDR2 is SVGIG (reference sequence). Here the CDR3 reads CAWSPGFGYTF. The CDR3 region has the DNA TGTGCCTGGAGTCCGGGTTTCGGCTACACCTTC. Filled out from reference TRBV30 and TRBJ1-2, the complete variable domain reads SQTIHQWPATLVQPVGSPLSLECTVEGTSNPNLYWYRQAAGRGLQLLFYSVGIGQISSEVPQNLSASRPQDRQFILSSKKLLLSDSGFYLCAWSPGFGYTFGSGTRLTVV.

The sample holds one count of this clone. The rearrangement uses TRBV4-2 and TRBJ1-2, with 7 bases fitting TRBD1. The length of the CDR3 is 14 residues. With V trimmed by 0 bases and J by 4 bases, 2 bases remained unmatched. Per germline, CDR1 LGHNA and CDR2 YNFKEQ. In DNA form, the CDR3 reads TGTGCCAGCAGCCAAGATGGGACAGCCTATGGCTACACCTTC. Translation gives CASSQDGTAYGYTF.

V is TRBV10-3 and J is TRBJ2-5, with 7 bases fitting TRBD1. Trimming removed 7 bases from V and 5 bases from J; junction bases left unmatched: 10. The CDR3 loop spans 14 amino acids. In germline, CDR1 is ENHRY, CDR2 SYGVKD. The CDR3 sequence: CAITGQPFGETQYF. In DNA form, the CDR3 reads TGTGCCATCACGGGACAGCCCTTCGGGGAGACCCAGTACTTC.

The chain links TRBV12-3 or TRBV12-4 to TRBJ2-6, with 7 bases lining up with TRBD1. The CDR3 totals 13 residues. The ends lost 10 bases at V and 4 bases at J; junction bases unmatched: 4. The DNA for the CDR3 is TGTGCCACCGGACAGGTGGGGGCCAACGTCCTGACTTTC. Translated, it gives CATGQVGANVLTF.

The V gene is TRBV18, the J gene TRBJ2-7, with 7 positions matching TRBD2. The CDR3 is 13 residues long. V gave up 1 base and J gave up 6 bases; unmatched junction bases: 3. CDR1 and CDR2 from the germline V gene are KGHSH and LQKENI. The CDR3 sequence: CASSPRGEGEQYF. CDR3 DNA: TGTGCCAGCTCACCACGGGGGGAGGGCGAGCAGTACTTC.

V usage is TRBV5-5 and J usage is TRBJ1-6, with unresolved D. This CDR3 has 16 amino acids. Looked up from germline, CDR1 is SGHKS and CDR2 is YYEKEE (reference sequence). V lost 2 bases and J lost 4, with 13 bases in between. The CDR3 DNA reads as TGTGCCAGCAGCTTAACCGTCGGTTCGTATAATTCACCCCTCCACTTT. Protein: CASSLTVGSYNSPLHF.

CDR3 nucleotide sequence: TGCGCCAGCAGCCAAGAGCAGGGAAACTATGGCTACACCTTC. Translating it yields CASSQEQGNYGYTF. The chain combines TRBV4-3 with TRBJ1-2; weak D call: TRBD1 (5 bases). This CDR3 is built from 14 residues. V was shortened by 0 bases and J by 2 bases, with 7 bases between the two germline ends. The germline V gene encodes CDR1 LGHNA and CDR2 YSLEER.